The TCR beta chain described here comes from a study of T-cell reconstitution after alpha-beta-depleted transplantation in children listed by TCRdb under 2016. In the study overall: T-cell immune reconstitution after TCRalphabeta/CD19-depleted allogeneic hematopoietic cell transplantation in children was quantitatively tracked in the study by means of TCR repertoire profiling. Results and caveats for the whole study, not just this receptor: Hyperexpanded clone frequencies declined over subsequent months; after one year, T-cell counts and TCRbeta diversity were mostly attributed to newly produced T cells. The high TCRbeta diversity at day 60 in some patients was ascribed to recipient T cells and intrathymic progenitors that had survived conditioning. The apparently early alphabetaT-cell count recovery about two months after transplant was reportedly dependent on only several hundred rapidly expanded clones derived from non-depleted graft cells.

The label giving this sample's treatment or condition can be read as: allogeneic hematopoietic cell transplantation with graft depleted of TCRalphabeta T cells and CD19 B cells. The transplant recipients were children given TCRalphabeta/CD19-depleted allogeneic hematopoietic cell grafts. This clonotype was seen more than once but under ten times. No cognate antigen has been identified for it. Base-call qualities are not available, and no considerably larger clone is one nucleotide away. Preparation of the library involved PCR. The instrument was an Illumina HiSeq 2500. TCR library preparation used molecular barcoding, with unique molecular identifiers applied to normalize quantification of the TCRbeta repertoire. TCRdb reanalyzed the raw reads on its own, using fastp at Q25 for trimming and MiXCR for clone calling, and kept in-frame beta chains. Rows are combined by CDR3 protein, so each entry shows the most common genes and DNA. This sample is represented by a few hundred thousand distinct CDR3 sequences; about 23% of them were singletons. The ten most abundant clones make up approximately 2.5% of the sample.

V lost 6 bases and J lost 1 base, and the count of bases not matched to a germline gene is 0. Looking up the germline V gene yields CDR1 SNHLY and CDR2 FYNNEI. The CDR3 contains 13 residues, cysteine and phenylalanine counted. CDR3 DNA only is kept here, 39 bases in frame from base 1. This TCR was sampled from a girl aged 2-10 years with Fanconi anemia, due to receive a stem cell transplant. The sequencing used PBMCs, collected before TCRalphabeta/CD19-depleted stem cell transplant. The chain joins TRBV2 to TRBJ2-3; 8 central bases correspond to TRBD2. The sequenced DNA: TGTGCCAGCAGGACTAGCGGCACAGATACGCAGTATTTT. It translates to CASRTSGTDTQYF. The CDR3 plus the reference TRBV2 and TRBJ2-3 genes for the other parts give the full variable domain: EPEVTQTPSHQVTQMGQEVILRCVPISNHLYFYWYRQILGQKVEFLVSFYNNEISEKSEIFDDQFSVERPDGSNFTLKIRSTKLEDSAMYFCASRTSGTDTQYFGPGTRLTVL.